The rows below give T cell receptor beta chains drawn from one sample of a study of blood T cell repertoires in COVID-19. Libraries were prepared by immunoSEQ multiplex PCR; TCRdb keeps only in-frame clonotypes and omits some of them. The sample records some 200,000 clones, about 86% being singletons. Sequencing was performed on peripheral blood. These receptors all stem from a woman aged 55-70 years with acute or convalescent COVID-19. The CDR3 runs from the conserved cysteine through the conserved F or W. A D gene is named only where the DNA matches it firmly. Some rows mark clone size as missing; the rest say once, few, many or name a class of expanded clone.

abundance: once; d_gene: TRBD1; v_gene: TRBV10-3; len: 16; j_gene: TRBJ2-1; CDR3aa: CAISERSPAGRGEQFF; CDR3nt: TGTGCCATCAGTGAGCGTTCCCCGGCGGGCAGGGGGGAGCAGTTCTTC
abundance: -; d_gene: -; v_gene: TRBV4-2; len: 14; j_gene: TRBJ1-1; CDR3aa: CASSQDTGMGEAFF; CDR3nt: TGTGCCAGCAGCCAAGACACAGGGATGGGTGAAGCTTTCTTT
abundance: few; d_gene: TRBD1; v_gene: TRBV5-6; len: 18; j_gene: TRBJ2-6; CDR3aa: CASSHYGTGGLGANVLTF; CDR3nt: TGTGCCAGCAGCCACTACGGGACAGGGGGCCTTGGGGCCAACGTCCTGACTTTC
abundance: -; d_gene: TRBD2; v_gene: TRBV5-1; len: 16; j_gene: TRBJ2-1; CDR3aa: CASSFTGRGQFNEQFF; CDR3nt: TGCGCCAGCAGTTTCACCGGGAGGGGACAATTCAATGAGCAGTTCTTC
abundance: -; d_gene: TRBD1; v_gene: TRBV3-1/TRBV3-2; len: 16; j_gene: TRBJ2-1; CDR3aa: CASSQAELGRGHEQFF; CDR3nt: TGTGCCAGCAGCCAAGCTGAACTCGGAAGGGGGCATGAGCAGTTCTTC
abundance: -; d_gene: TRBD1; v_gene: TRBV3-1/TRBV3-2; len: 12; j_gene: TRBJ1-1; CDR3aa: CASGQGGTEAFF; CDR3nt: TGTGCCAGCGGGCAGGGGGGCACTGAAGCTTTCTTT
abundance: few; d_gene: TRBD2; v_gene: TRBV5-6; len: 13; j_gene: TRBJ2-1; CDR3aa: CASSLVTSGEQFF; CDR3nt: TGTGCCAGCAGCTTGGTCACTAGCGGCGAGCAGTTCTTC
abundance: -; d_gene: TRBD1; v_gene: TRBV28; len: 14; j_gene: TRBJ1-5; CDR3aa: CASSRDRGYQPQHF; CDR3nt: TGTGCCAGCAGCCGGGACAGGGGCTATCAGCCCCAGCATTTT
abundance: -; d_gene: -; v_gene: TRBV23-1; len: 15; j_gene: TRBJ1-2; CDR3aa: CASSPPGGVKDGYTF; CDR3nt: TGCGCCAGCAGTCCCCCCGGCGGAGTGAAGGATGGCTACACCTTC
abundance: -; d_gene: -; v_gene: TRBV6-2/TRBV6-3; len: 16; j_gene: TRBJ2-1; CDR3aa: CASSYADSPPYNEQFF; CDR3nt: TGTGCCAGCAGTTACGCTGATAGCCCCCCGTACAATGAGCAGTTCTTC
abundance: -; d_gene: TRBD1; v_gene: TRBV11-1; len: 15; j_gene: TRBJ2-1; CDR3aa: CASSYEGQSYNEQFF; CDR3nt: TGTGCCAGCAGCTATGAGGGACAGTCGTACAATGAGCAGTTCTTC
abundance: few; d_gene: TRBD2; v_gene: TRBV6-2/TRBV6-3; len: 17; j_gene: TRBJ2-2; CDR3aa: CASSAPRAGGQTGELFF; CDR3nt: TGTGCCAGCAGTGCCCCCAGAGCGGGGGGGCAGACCGGGGAGCTGTTTTTT
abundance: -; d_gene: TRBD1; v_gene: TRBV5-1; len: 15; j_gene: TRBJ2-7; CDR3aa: CASTRQGANRYEQYF; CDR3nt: TGCGCCAGCACCAGACAGGGGGCGAATCGGTACGAGCAGTACTTC
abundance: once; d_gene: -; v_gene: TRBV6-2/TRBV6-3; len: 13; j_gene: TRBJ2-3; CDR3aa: CASSFYESDTQYF; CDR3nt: TGTGCCAGCAGTTTCTACGAATCAGATACGCAGTATTTT
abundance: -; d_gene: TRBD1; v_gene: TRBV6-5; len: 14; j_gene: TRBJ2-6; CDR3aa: CASRDRSGANVLTF; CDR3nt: TGTGCCAGCCGGGACAGATCTGGGGCCAACGTCCTGACTTTC
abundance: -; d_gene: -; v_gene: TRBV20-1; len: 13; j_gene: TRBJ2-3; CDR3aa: CSASEASTDTQYF; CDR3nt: TGCAGTGCTAGTGAAGCTAGCACAGATACGCAGTATTTT
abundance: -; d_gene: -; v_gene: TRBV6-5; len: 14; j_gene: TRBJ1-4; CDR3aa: CASSYTGYDEKLFF; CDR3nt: TGTGCCAGCAGTTACACAGGGTATGATGAAAAACTGTTTTTT
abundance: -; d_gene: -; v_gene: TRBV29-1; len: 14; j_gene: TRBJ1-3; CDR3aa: CSDRDSQSGNTIYF; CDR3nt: TGCAGCGATCGGGACTCACAATCGGGAAACACCATATATTTT
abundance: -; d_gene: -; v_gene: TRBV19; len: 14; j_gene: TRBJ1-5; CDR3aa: CASSIGEGTGPQHF; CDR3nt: TGTGCCAGTAGTATAGGGGAAGGCACAGGGCCCCAGCATTTT
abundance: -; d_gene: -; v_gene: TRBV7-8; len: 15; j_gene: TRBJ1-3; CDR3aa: CASSPDPGAGNTIYF; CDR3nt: TGTGCCAGCAGCCCAGACCCGGGGGCTGGAAACACCATATATTTT
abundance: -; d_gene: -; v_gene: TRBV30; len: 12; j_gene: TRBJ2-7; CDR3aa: CAWKAGDYEQYF; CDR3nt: TGTGCCTGGAAGGCAGGGGACTACGAGCAGTACTTC
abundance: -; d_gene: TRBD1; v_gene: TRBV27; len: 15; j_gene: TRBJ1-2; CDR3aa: CASSLTGQGAFGYTF; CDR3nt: TGTGCCAGCAGCCTTACGGGACAGGGGGCGTTTGGCTACACCTTC
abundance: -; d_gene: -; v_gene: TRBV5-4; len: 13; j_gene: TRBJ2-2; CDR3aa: CASSLGSAGELFF; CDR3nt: TGTGCCAGCAGCTTGGGGAGCGCCGGGGAGCTGTTTTTT
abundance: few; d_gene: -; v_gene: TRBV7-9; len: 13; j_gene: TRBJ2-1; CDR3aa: CASSQNLGGVQFF; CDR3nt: TGTGCCAGCAGCCAGAACTTGGGCGGGGTGCAGTTCTTC
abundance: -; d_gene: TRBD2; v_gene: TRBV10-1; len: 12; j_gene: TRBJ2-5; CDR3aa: CASTSGQETQYF; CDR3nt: TGCGCCAGCACTAGCGGCCAAGAGACCCAGTACTTC
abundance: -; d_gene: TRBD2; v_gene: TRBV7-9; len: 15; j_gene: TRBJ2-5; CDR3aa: CASSLGAGGRETQYF; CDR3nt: TGTGCCAGCAGCTTGGGAGCGGGGGGGCGTGAGACCCAGTACTTC
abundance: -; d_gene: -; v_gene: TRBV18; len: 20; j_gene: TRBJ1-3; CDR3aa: CASSPRNHRVGSNSGNTIYF; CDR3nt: TGTGCCAGCTCACCAAGAAACCACCGGGTCGGATCAAACTCTGGAAACACCATATATTTT
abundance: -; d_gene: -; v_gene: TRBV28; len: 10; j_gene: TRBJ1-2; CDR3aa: CASSQGGYTF; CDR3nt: TGTGCCAGCAGTCAGGGGGGCTACACCTTC
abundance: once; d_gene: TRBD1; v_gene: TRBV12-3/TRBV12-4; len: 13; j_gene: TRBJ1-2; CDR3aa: CASNKDRAYGYTF; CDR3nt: TGTGCCAGCAATAAGGACAGGGCCTATGGCTACACCTTC
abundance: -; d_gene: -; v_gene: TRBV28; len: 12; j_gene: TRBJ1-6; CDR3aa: CASRQGTSPLHF; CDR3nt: TGTGCCAGCAGGCAGGGAACCTCACCCCTCCACTTT
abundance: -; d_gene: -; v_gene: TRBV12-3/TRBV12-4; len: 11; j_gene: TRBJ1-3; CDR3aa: CASSYGDTIYF; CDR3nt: TGTGCCAGCAGTTACGGGGACACCATATATTTT
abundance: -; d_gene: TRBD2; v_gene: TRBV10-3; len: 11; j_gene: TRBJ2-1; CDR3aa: CAIGGDFGQFF; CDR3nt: TGTGCCATCGGGGGGGACTTCGGGCAGTTCTTC
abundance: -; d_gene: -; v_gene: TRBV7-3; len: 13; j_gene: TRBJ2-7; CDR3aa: CASSLTGTSEQYF; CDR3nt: TGTGCCAGCAGCTTAACAGGGACATCGGAGCAGTACTTC
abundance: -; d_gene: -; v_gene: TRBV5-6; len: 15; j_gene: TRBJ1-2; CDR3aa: CASSLTSGPSGGYTF; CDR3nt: TGTGCCAGCAGCTTGACCTCAGGGCCCTCAGGAGGCTACACCTTC
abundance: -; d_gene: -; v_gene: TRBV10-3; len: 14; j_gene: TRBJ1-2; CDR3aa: CAISEALEERGYTF; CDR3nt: TGTGCCATCAGTGAGGCCCTTGAGGAGAGAGGCTACACCTTC
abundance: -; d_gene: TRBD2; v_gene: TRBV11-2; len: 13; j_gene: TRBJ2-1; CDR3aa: CASKLAGTNEQFF; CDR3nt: TGTGCCAGCAAACTAGCGGGCACTAATGAGCAGTTCTTC
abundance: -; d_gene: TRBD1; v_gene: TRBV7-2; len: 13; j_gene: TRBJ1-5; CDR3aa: CASSADRAQPQHF; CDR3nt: TGTGCCAGCAGCGCAGACAGGGCCCAGCCCCAGCATTTT
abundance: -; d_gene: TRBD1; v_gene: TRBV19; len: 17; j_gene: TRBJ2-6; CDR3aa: CASSRGQGESGANVLTF; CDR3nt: TGTGCCAGTAGCCGGGGACAGGGGGAATCTGGGGCCAACGTCCTGACTTTC
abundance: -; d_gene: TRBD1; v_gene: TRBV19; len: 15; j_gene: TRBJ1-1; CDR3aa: CASSIQTGVSTEAFF; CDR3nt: TGTGCCAGTAGTATCCAGACAGGGGTTAGTACTGAAGCTTTCTTT
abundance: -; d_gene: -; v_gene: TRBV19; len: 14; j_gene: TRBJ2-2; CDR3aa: CASSITGAPGELFF; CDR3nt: TGTGCCAGTAGTATTACTGGGGCCCCCGGGGAGCTGTTTTTT
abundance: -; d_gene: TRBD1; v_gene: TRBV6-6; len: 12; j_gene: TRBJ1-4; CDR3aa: CASSQGVEKLFF; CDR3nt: TGTGCCAGCAGCCAGGGGGTTGAAAAACTGTTTTTT
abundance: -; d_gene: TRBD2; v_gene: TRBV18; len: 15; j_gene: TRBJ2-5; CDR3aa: CASSPPPGLKETQYF; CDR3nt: TGTGCCAGCTCACCACCGCCGGGACTAAAAGAGACCCAGTACTTC
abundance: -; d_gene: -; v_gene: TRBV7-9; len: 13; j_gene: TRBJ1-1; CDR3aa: CASKNEVNTEAFF; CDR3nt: TGTGCCAGCAAAAACGAGGTGAACACTGAAGCTTTCTTT
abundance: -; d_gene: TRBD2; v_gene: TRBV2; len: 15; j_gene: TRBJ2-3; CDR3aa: CASSLAGGFADTQYF; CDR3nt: TGTGCCAGCAGCTTAGCGGGGGGGTTCGCAGATACGCAGTATTTT
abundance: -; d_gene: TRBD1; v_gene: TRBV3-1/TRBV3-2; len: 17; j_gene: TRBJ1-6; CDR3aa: CASSQERGQGGNSPLHF; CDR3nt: TGTGCCAGCAGCCAAGAGCGAGGACAGGGAGGGAATTCACCCCTCCACTTT
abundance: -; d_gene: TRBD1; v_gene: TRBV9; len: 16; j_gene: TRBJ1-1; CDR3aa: CASSPGLGQGVTEAFF; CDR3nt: TGTGCCAGCAGCCCAGGACTGGGTCAGGGGGTCACTGAAGCTTTCTTT
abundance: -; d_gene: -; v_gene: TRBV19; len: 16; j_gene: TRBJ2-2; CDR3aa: CASRSPTGGYTGELFF; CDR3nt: TGTGCCAGTAGATCCCCGACAGGCGGTTACACCGGGGAGCTGTTTTTT
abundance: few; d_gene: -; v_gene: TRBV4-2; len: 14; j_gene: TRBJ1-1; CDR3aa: CASSQGGTPRVAFF; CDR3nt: TGTGCCAGCAGCCAGGGCGGGACTCCCAGGGTAGCTTTCTTT
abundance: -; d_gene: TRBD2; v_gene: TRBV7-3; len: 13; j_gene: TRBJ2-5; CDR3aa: CAGSATSGTTQYF; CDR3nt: TGTGCCGGCAGCGCTACTAGCGGGACGACCCAGTACTTC
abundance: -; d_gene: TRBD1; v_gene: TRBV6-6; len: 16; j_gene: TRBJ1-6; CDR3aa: CATKGQAYSYNSPLHF; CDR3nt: TGTGCCACCAAAGGACAGGCTTACTCCTATAATTCACCCCTCCACTTT